The T cell receptor (beta chain) described here comes from a study of T cells in Graves' hyperthyroidism and ophthalmopathy. Overall study findings and caveats: Most thyroid clonotypes that were expanded above 0.001 also turned up in blood.

This clonotype has a handful of counts. Its antigen is unidentified. Amplification of TCR beta CDR3 regions was performed using RNA transcripts as template. RT-PCR in the first round (using the HTBI primer set) targeted the TCR CDR3. Via MiXCR, TCRdb re-called the multiplex PCR reads, giving one row per CDR3 protein. The data contain more than 500,000 distinct CDR3 sequences, approximately 14% of them singletons. A Clinical Activity Score of at least 3, a NOSPECS grade of at least 4 and a duration under 3 months were recorded in the ophthalmopathy patients. Thyroid ultrasound and orbital computed tomography, with clinical symptoms and serum thyroxine and TRAb, informed diagnoses. The CDR3 sequence is 14 residues long. The V gene lost 2 bases and the J gene lost 8 bases, with 13 bases spanning the gap. Germline CDR1 is SGDLS and CDR2 is YYNGEE.

The genes are TRBV9 and TRBJ2-2; D possibly corresponds to TRBD1 (6 bases). The sample consisted of blood. This sequence originates from a woman in her thirties or forties with Graves' ophthalmopathy. The CDR3 protein is CASSVSGHLGELFF. The DNA for the CDR3 is TGTGCCAGCAGCGTCTCGGGACACCTAGGGGAGCTGTTTTTT.